This TCR beta chain stems from a study of blood T cell repertoires in COVID-19. Across the study: Acute-phase and convalescent COVID-19 samples originated in the United States, Italy and Spain. Sample material is recorded as cDNA or gDNA derived from T cells, B-cell-depleted T cells, or PBMCs.

The germline CDR1 and CDR2 sequences are SGHDT and YYEEEE. The CDR3 extends over 14 amino acids. V lost 5 bases to trimming and J lost 4 bases, with 12 bases between them. Authors' methods: Reference gene primer amplification gave estimated nucleated cell counts. Sequencing was performed with immunoSEQ multiplex PCR; in TCRdb, only in-frame clones are kept and a portion is missing. The V and J calls and clone size are taken from that table; D and trimming were inferred from the DNA. The sample carries 35,000 to 50,000 clones, about 91% recorded once. Sequenced material: peripheral blood. This clonotype was sampled from a man aged 55 to 70 with active COVID-19. The chain carries TRBV5-6 and TRBJ2-2, with D possibly matching TRBD1 (6 bases). DNA for the CDR3: TGTGCCAGCAGTTTCGACAGGCCCACCGGGGAGCTGTTTTTT. Translating it yields CASSFDRPTGELFF.